This T cell receptor beta chain was profiled in a study of control samples from healthy donors and cancer patients (dated by TCRdb to 2020 to 2022). Receptor amplification or capture employed the immunoSEQ multiplex PCR assay. In TCRdb, the immuneACCESS table is reduced to in-frame sequences with V and J assigned. These tables do not hold every clone; where another copy was compared, an unresolved V gene accounts for under half, and the others remain unexplained. In this sample the table shows about 25,000 clones, 65% to 90% of which occur a single time. Approximately 6.9% of the sample is taken by the ten largest. The germline V gene provides CDR1 SGHRS and CDR2 YFSETQ. Inclusive of the bounding cysteine and phenylalanine, the CDR3 is 14 residues long. Here the CDR3 DNA is all that survives: 42 bases in frame from base 1. V lost 3 bases and J lost 2 bases; the stretch between them is 11 bases long.

Points on this clone: The antigen this receptor binds is unknown. Base qualities are not provided; no much larger clone lies one nucleotide away.

Sequences were obtained from PBMCs. This clonotype originated in a woman aged 60-75 years with head and neck cancer. This receptor chain uses TRBV5-1 and TRBJ1-2; TRBD1 is a possible D gene, resting on 6 matching bases. The nucleotide sequence is TGCGCCAGCAGCTCTTCAGGGGACAACTATGGCTACACCTTC. It is translated as CASSSSGDNYGYTF.